This paragraph covers one TCR beta chain sequence. The length of the CDR3 is 16 residues. Trimming took 4 bases from V and 4 from J; bases not matched to a gene: 4. Germline CDR1 and CDR2: MNHEY and SVGEGT. This sample was included in a study of blood T cell repertoires in COVID-19. Study in general: The analysed material was cDNA or gDNA that came from T cells, B-cell-depleted T cells, or PBMCs.

Those enrolled in Seattle joined during active infection and were followed longitudinally afterward. Study processing details: Amplification of reference gene primers was used by the study to estimate nucleated cell counts. TCRdb's table, derived via immunoSEQ multiplex PCR, lists solely in-frame clones and lacks some. V, J and clone size are taken as reported in that table, and D and trimming were inferred from the DNA itself. Of about 300,000 clones detected, approximately 84% appear once; the ten largest clones hold approximately 1.5%. This TCR derives from a human donor with COVID-19, enrolled during active disease. The donor label of this sample is uncertain. The sequenced sample was peripheral blood. V is TRBV6-2 or TRBV6-3 and J is TRBJ2-3; TRBD2 aligns across 14 bases. CDR3 in DNA: TGTGCCAGCAGTTTGGGACTAGCGGGAGCATCAGATACGCAGTATTTT. Amino acids: CASSLGLAGASDTQYF.